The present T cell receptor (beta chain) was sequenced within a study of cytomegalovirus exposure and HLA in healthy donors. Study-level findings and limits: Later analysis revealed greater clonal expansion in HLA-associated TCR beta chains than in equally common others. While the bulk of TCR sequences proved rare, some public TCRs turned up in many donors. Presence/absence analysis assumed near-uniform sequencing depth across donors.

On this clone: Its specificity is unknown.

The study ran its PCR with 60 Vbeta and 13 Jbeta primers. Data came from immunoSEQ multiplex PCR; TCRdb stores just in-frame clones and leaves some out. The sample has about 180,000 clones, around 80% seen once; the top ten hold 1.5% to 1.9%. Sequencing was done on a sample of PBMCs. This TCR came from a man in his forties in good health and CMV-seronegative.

The CDR3, as DNA: TGTGCCAGCAGCCTACAGGGGGCGCAAGGGGGTACGCAGTATTTT. Encoded protein: CASSLQGAQGGTQYF. The chain has TRBV2 and TRBJ2-3; the match to TRBD1 covers 9 bases. V dropped 6 bases and J dropped 8; count of bases not matched to a gene: 12. The CDR3 spans 15 residues. Germline lookup yields CDR1 SNHLY and CDR2 FYNNEI. The variable domain in full, completed from reference TRBV2 and TRBJ2-3, reads EPEVTQTPSHQVTQMGQEVILRCVPISNHLYFYWYRQILGQKVEFLVSFYNNEISEKSEIFDDQFSVERPDGSNFTLKIRSTKLEDSAMYFCASSLQGAQGGTQYFGPGTRLTVL.